Below, one T cell receptor beta chain is given with its context. Its antigen is still unknown. Qualities for individual bases were not recorded, and no much larger clone is one base off. Each collaborating institution followed its own protocols to collect whole blood in K2EDTA tubes. Collaborator samples were shipped for TCRbeta analysis as frozen whole blood, isolated PBMCs, or DNA extracted from either sample type. TCRbeta CDR3 regions were amplified from genomic DNA using the immunoSEQ Assay, a bias-controlled multiplex PCR. The authors processed their data as follows. The number of nucleated cells in each sample was estimated by amplification of reference gene primers within the assay. To quantify the absolute abundance of each unique TCRbeta CDR3 rearrangement, sequence reads were collapsed and filtered. For each sample, productive Simpson clonality was calculated as the square root of Simpson's diversity index across productive rearrangements. TCRdb's version of the immuneACCESS table is confined to in-frame rearrangements and falls short of the full clone set. An unresolved V gene accounts for under half of the shortfall where checked; the remainder is of unknown origin. Clone size and V and J calls were adopted from that table, with D and trimming inferred from the DNA. Counted in this sample were 350,000 to 450,000 clones; around 87% of them appeared once. The ten largest clones capture over 2.5% of the sample.

This record comes from a study of blood T cell repertoires in COVID-19 (TCRdb year 2020). At the level of the whole study: Samples covering the acute and convalescent phases of COVID-19 were provided by collaborators in the United States, Italy and Spain. The material from the prospective study consisted of cDNA or gDNA derived from T cells, B-cell-depleted T cells, or PBMCs. Deeply sampled blood TCRbeta repertoires from subjects exposed to, actively infected with, or recovered from COVID-19 were included in the dataset. The repertoires were released in a freely available public database meant as a resource for research on the immune response to SARS-CoV-2. Samples were obtained from the ongoing ImmuneRACE study (first 160 participants) and from 1,000 to 1,500 subjects provided by 6 global collaborators. A de-identified subject ID, COVID-19 status, age in years and sex were almost always included in the sample metadata. Where HLA class I and class II types were available, the types were taken from metadata supplied by the sample provider, not from assay-based typing.

The full study reports these points: Clinical and demographic metadata were provided uncurated, with the amount varying by source and participant.

At the junction V is shortened by 3 bases and J by 0 bases, with 11 bases in between. CDR3 length: 14 amino acids, cysteine to phenylalanine. Just CDR3 DNA is preserved here, 42 bases in frame from base 1. CDR1 and CDR2, looked up from the germline V gene (reference sequence), are GTSNPN and SVGIG. This TCR derives from a human donor in a cohort sampled during active COVID-19. Here the chain combines TRBV30 and TRBJ1-1; a tentative D match to TRBD1 spans 5 bases. Sequencing was carried out using peripheral blood. The DNA is TGTGCCTGGAGGCATGGACACCTGAACACTGAAGCTTTCTTT. Translated, it reads CAWRHGHLNTEAFF. Reference TRBV30 and TRBJ1-1 genes cover what lies past the CDR3, so the full variable domain is SQTIHQWPATLVQPVGSPLSLECTVEGTSNPNLYWYRQAAGRGLQLLFYSVGIGQISSEVPQNLSASRPQDRQFILSSKKLLLSDSGFYLCAWRHGHLNTEAFFGQGTRLTVV.